Shown below are 25 T cell receptor beta chains from a single sample sequenced in a study of blood T cell repertoires in COVID-19. Sequencing used immunoSEQ multiplex PCR; TCRdb keeps in-frame clones, though not all of them. The sample has about 160,000 clones, around 85% seen once. Sequencing input: peripheral blood. These receptors all come from a man aged 60 to 69 who had recovered from COVID-19.

The rearrangement uses TRBV29-1 and TRBJ1-1; D not certain. V gave up 6 bases and J gave up 5 bases, with 19 bases separating them. Per germline, CDR1 SQVTM and CDR2 ANQGSEA. The CDR3 runs to 14 residues. CDR3 in DNA: TGCAGCGTCCTCCCTGGACTTTTAGGGACTGAAGCTTTCTTT. This sequence encodes CSVLPGLLGTEAFF.

The chain uses TRBV11-1 and TRBJ2-5, with 7 bases fitting TRBD2. V was clipped by 4 bases and J by 4 bases; unmatched bases: 6. This CDR3 has 14 amino acids. Germline lookup yields CDR1 SGHAT and CDR2 FQDESV (reference sequence). CDR3 coding DNA: TGTGCCAGCAGCTCCGGACTAGTGCGAGAGACCCAGTACTTC. This encodes CASSSGLVRETQYF.

CDR3 DNA: TGTGCCAGCTCATACGGACAAGAATCCTCTGGAAACACCATATATTTT. The encoded protein is CASSYGQESSGNTIYF. The J gene is TRBJ1-3, the V gene TRBV18, with D maybe TRBD1 (5 bases). Looked up from germline, CDR1 is KGHSH and CDR2 is LQKENI. The length of the CDR3 is 16 residues. V was clipped by 5 bases and J by 0 bases, with 14 bases between them.

J is TRBJ1-6 and V is TRBV4-3; TRBD1 matches 7 bases. Germline values: CDR1 LGHNA, CDR2 YSLEER. V was clipped by 3 bases and J by 9 bases; unmatched bases: 11. The CDR3 is made up of 16 amino acids. The CDR3: CASSQGQPRVGSPLHF. The CDR3 region has the DNA TGCGCCAGCAGCCAGGGACAGCCAAGAGTTGGTTCACCCCTCCACTTT.

This clone occurred a few times. This chain's CDR3 is CASSLERGTEAFF. CDR3 DNA: TGTGCCAGCAGCTTAGAACGAGGGACTGAAGCTTTCTTT. This chain joins TRBV7-2 and TRBJ1-1; D not resolved. Germline V gives CDR1 SGHTA, CDR2 FQGNSA. V dropped 1 base and J dropped 5 bases, with 8 bases sitting between them. The CDR3 spans 13 residues.

The chain combines TRBV5-1 with TRBJ2-1; tentative D call: TRBD1 (6 bases). There are 12 residues in the CDR3. From germline, CDR1 is SGHRS and CDR2 YFSETQ. V lost 4 bases to trimming and J lost 7 bases, with 9 bases between them. CDR3 amino acids: CASSLGGNEQFF. The CDR3 DNA follows: TGCGCCAGCAGCCTAGGGGGAAATGAGCAGTTCTTC.

V is TRBV5-8 and J is TRBJ2-1, with a possible D match to TRBD2 (5 bases). The CDR3 runs 15 residues. The germline gives CDR1 SGHTS, CDR2 YDEGEE. V was clipped by 2 bases and J by 0 bases, with 9 bases between them. The CDR3 spells CASSLPGSSYNEQFF. The CDR3 nucleotides are TGTGCCAGCAGCTTACCGGGGAGCTCCTACAATGAGCAGTTCTTC.

The chain carries TRBV7-9 and TRBJ2-7, with no clear D. CDR1 and CDR2 (germline): SEHNR, FQNEAQ (reference sequence). The V end was cut by 5 bases, the J end by 2 bases, with 7 bases between. The CDR3 consists of 12 residues. The CDR3 sequence is CASSLGAYEQYF. In DNA, the CDR3 is TGTGCCAGCAGCCTCGGAGCCTACGAGCAGTACTTC. The full variable domain, with the rest looked up from reference TRBV7-9 and TRBJ2-7, is DTGVSQNPRHKITKRGQNVTFRCDPISEHNRLYWYRQTLGQGPEFLTYFQNEAQLEKSRLLSDRFSAERPKGSFSTLEIQRTEQGDSAMYLCASSLGAYEQYFGPGTRLTVT.

The DNA for the CDR3 is TGCAGCGTACCTACAGGGCGATACTATGGCTACACCTTC. Amino acid sequence: CSVPTGRYYGYTF. The rearrangement links TRBV29-1 to TRBJ1-2; weak D call: TRBD1 (6 bases). Germline assignment: CDR1 SQVTM and CDR2 ANQGSEA. Trimming took 6 bases from V and 3 from J, leaving 14 bases between them. The CDR3 sequence is 13 residues long. Combining the CDR3 with reference TRBV29-1 and TRBJ1-2 gives the whole variable domain SAVISQKPSRDICQRGTSLTIQCQVDSQVTMMFWYRQQPGQSLTLIATANQGSEATYESGFVIDKFPISRPNLTFSTLTVSNMSPEDSSIYLCSVPTGRYYGYTFGSGTRLTVV.

J is TRBJ1-6 and V is TRBV15; D gene ambiguous. Germline loops: CDR1 LNHNV, CDR2 YYDKDF (reference sequence). CDR3 size: 12 residues. Trimming cost V 1 base and J 9 bases, with 4 bases left between them. The CDR3 coding sequence is TGTGCCACCAGCAGAGTTCTTTCACCCCTCCACTTT. This sequence encodes CATSRVLSPLHF. Drawing the rest from reference TRBV15 and TRBJ1-6, the complete variable domain is DAMVIQNPRYQVTQFGKPVTLSCSQTLNHNVMYWYQQKSSQAPKLLFHYYDKDFNNEADTPDNFQSRRPNTSFCFLDIRSPGLGDTAMYLCATSRVLSPLHFGNGTRLTVT.

J is TRBJ1-5 and V is TRBV2; the match to TRBD1 covers 8 bases. The CDR3 is 14 amino acids. In germline, CDR1 is SNHLY, CDR2 FYNNEI. The V gene end was trimmed by 6 bases and the J gene end by 6 bases; junction bases not matched to a gene: 7. The CDR3 region is CASRAGQGGQPQHF. The DNA of the CDR3 is TGTGCCAGCAGGGCCGGACAGGGAGGTCAGCCCCAGCATTTT.

This clone was counted between two and nine times. V usage is TRBV11-1 and J usage is TRBJ2-2, with D perhaps matching TRBD1 (5 bases). This CDR3 has 15 residues. Deletions cut 2 bases from V and 1 base from J, with 8 bases between. Germline assignment: CDR1 SGHAT and CDR2 FQDESV (reference sequence). The CDR3 DNA is TGTGCCAGCAGCTTATTTACAGGGAACACCGGGGAGCTGTTTTTT. Its translation: CASSLFTGNTGELFF.

V and J are TRBV4-1 and TRBJ1-2; TRBD1 matches 8 bases. V lost 1 base and J lost 0; bases outside the gene matches: 4. This CDR3 comprises 16 residues. The V gene's germline CDR1 is MGHRA and CDR2 YSYEKL. CDR3 sequence: CASSQGQGYSNYGYTF. As DNA, the CDR3 is TGCGCCAGCAGCCAAGGACAGGGGTATTCTAACTATGGCTACACCTTC.

The chain carries TRBV14 and TRBJ1-2; 9 nucleotides agree with TRBD1. Germline V CDR1 and CDR2: SGHDN, FVKESK. Germline trimming cut 3 bases from V and 6 bases from J; bases unmatched to any gene: 8. This CDR3 contains 15 residues. As DNA, the CDR3 is TGTGCCAGCAGCCAGTTCTCGGGACAGGGAGATGGCTACACCTTC. The encoded protein is CASSQFSGQGDGYTF.

The chain carries TRBV5-4 and TRBJ2-7; tentatively, D is TRBD1 (6 bases). V lost 4 bases and J lost 2, with 16 bases in between. The germline gives CDR1 SGHNT, CDR2 YYREEE (reference sequence). This CDR3 comprises 15 residues. The CDR3 DNA is TGTGCCAGCAGCACAACTGCAGGGGCCCCCTACGAGCAGTACTTC. Translation gives CASSTTAGAPYEQYF.

The sample holds one count of this clone. The junction and the germline gene differ at one end; a read error may be behind it. The rearrangement uses TRBV2 and TRBJ2-3; TRBD2 agrees at 9 bases. The germline V gene encodes CDR1 SNHLY and CDR2 FYNNEI. This CDR3 has 13 amino acids. DNA for the CDR3: TGCACTCTAGGACTAGCGAATGCAGATACGCAGTATTTT. Translating it yields CTLGLANADTQYF.

The CDR3 sequence is CASSLAGGTSGNTIYF. The CDR3 coding sequence is TGTGCCAGCAGCTTGGCTGGCGGCACCTCTGGAAACACCATATATTTT. The rearrangement uses TRBV5-4 and TRBJ1-3; D gene uncertain. From germline, CDR1 is SGHNT and CDR2 YYREEE (reference sequence). This CDR3 comprises 16 residues. Trimming shortened V by 0 bases and J by 0 bases, and 10 bases separated the two germline ends.

On this clone: Other DNA sequences in this specimen translate into the identical CDR3. This rearrangement joins TRBV14 to TRBJ1-1; possible D gene TRBD1, 5 bases. The CDR3 is made up of 15 amino acids. Trimming took off 0 bases at V and 0 bases at J, with 8 bases between the two ends. Germline V gives CDR1 SGHDN, CDR2 FVKESK. The CDR3 DNA is TGTGCCAGCAGCCAAGAAGGGGCCTTGAACACTGAAGCTTTCTTT. Its translation: CASSQEGALNTEAFF. Combining the CDR3 with reference TRBV14 and TRBJ1-1 gives the whole variable domain EAGVTQFPSHSVIEKGQTVTLRCDPISGHDNLYWYRRVMGKEIKFLLHFVKESKQDESGMPNNRFLAERTGGTYSTLKVQPAELEDSGVYFCASSQEGALNTEAFFGQGTRLTVV.

The chain combines TRBV27 with TRBJ2-7; maybe TRBD1 (6 bases). Germline CDR1 reads MNHEY; CDR2 reads SMNVEV (reference sequence). CDR3 length: 18 amino acids. Trimming removed 7 bases from V and 3 bases from J, with 28 bases in between. The CDR3 region is CASTADKDRFKTIYEQYF. CDR3 in DNA: TGTGCCAGCACCGCAGATAAGGACAGATTCAAAACGATCTACGAGCAGTACTTC.

This clone was counted a few times. The rearrangement joins TRBV29-1 to TRBJ2-3, with TRBD2 matching 9 bases. This CDR3 contains 17 residues. The V and J ends lost 7 bases and 5 bases, in that order; junction bases with no gene match: 19. The germline V gene has CDR1 SQVTM and CDR2 ANQGSEA. The CDR3 DNA reads as TGCAGCGCCCCCCTCGGGGCTAGCGGGGTCCTCGGAGATACGCAGTATTTT. It specifies CSAPLGASGVLGDTQYF.

A remark on this clone: This same CDR3 is encoded by further DNA sequences in the sample. V usage is TRBV19 and J usage is TRBJ1-1, with D hard to call. Germline V gene data show CDR1 as LNHDA and CDR2 as SQIVND (reference sequence). Between the trimmed V and J ends, which lost 5 bases and 0 bases, there was a span of 7 bases. CDR3 length: 13 residues. The CDR3 coding sequence is TGTGCCAGTAGTGGGCAAATGAACACTGAAGCTTTCTTT. It specifies CASSGQMNTEAFF.

The CDR3 nucleotides read TGTGCCACCAGTGACCTTAGACTAGCGGGAGCCTACGAGCAGTACTTC. Its protein product is CATSDLRLAGAYEQYF. The chain uses TRBV24-1 and TRBJ2-7; TRBD2 agrees at 12 bases. The CDR3 contains 16 residues. CDR1 is KGHDR and CDR2 is SFDVKD in the germline V gene. The V and J ends lost 4 bases and 2 bases, in that order; junction bases with no gene match: 5.

The chain couples TRBV24-1 to TRBJ1-1; D is ambiguous. The CDR3 is made up of 15 amino acids. V was shortened by 9 bases and J by 3 bases, with 19 bases between the two germline ends. Germline V CDR1 and CDR2: KGHDR, SFDVKD. DNA for the CDR3: TGTGCCACCCCCCGTGGGAGCGCTTCTGACACTGAAGCTTTCTTT. It codes for CATPRGSASDTEAFF.

This rearrangement joins TRBV3-1 (or the pseudogene TRBV3-2) to TRBJ2-1, with a weak D call TRBD1 (5 bases). The ends were cut back, 1 base at V and 15 bases at J, with 16 bases in the middle. CDR1 LGHDT and CDR2 YNNKEL come from the germline V gene (reference sequence). The CDR3 has 13 amino acids. CDR3 loop: CASSQVPGQGRFF. The DNA for the CDR3 is TGTGCCAGCAGCCAAGTACCAGGCCAGGGCCGGTTCTTC.

The chain recombines TRBV12-3 or TRBV12-4 with TRBJ1-1; TRBD1 is a possible D gene (6 bases). V shed 8 bases and J shed 8 bases, with 18 bases lying between them. CDR3 length: 13 residues. This CDR3 is CASSQAGASEAFF. CDR3 in DNA: TGTGCCAGCTCTCAGGCGGGGGCTTCGGAAGCTTTCTTT.